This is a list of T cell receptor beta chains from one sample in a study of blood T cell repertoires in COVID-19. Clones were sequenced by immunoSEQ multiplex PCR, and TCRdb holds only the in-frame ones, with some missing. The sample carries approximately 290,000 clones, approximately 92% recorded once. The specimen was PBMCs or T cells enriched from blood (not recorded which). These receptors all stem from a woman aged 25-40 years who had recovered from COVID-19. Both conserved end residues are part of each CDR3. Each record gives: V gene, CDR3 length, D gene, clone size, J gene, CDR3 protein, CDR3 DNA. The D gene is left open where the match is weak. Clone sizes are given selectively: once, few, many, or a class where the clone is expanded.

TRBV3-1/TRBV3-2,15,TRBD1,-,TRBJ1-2,CASSQVGTGKDGYTF,TGTGCCAGCAGCCAAGTCGGGACAGGGAAGGATGGCTACACCTTC
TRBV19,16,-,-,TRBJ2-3,CATNPPGGLPTDTQYF,TGTGCCACTAACCCCCCAGGCGGACTACCCACAGATACGCAGTATTTT
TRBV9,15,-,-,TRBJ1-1,CASSVVGGTNTEAFF,TGTGCCAGCAGCGTAGTTGGAGGGACGAACACTGAAGCTTTCTTT
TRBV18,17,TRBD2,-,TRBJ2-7,CASSPGAVSGSTREQYF,TGTGCCAGCTCACCTGGGGCTGTTAGCGGGAGTACGAGGGAGCAGTACTTC
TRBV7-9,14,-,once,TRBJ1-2,CASSLAQGVRGYTF,TGTGCCAGCAGCTTAGCCCAGGGTGTTCGTGGCTACACCTTC
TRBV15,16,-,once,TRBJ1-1,CATSRDQEGMNTEAFF,TGTGCCACCAGCAGAGATCAGGAGGGAATGAACACTGAAGCTTTCTTT
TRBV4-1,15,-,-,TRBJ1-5,CASSQEMRSNQPQHF,TGCGCCAGCAGCCAAGAAATGAGGAGCAATCAGCCCCAGCATTTT
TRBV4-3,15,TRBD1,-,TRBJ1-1,CASSRGQGGNTEAFF,TGCGCCAGCAGCCGGGGACAGGGAGGGAACACTGAAGCTTTCTTT
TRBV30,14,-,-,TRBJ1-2,CAWSVGVATEGYTF,TGTGCCTGGAGTGTAGGTGTAGCGACGGAAGGCTACACCTTC
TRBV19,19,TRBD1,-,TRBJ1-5,CASSIHRGRARYSNQPQHF,TGTGCCAGTAGTATCCACAGGGGGCGCGCCAGATATAGCAATCAGCCCCAGCATTTT
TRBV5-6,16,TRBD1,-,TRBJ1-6,CASSLVSGTGGSPLHF,TGTGCCAGCAGCTTGGTCAGTGGGACAGGCGGATCACCCCTCCACTTT
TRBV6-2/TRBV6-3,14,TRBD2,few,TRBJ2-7,CASSYGSGSGEQYF,TGTGCCAGCAGTTACGGTAGCGGGAGTGGCGAGCAGTACTTC
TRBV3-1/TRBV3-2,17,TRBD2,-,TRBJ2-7,CASSQGRIAGVTYEQYF,TGTGCCAGCAGCCAAGGTCGTATAGCGGGAGTCACTTACGAGCAGTACTTC
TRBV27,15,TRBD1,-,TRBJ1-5,CASSSRTGRNQPQHF,TGTGCCAGCAGTTCTCGGACAGGCAGGAATCAGCCCCAGCATTTT
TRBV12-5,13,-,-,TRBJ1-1,CASGQTRNTEAFF,TGTGCTAGTGGTCAGACACGAAACACTGAAGCTTTCTTT
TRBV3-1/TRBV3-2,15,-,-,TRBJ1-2,CASSQNHRGQRGYTF,TGTGCCAGCAGCCAAAACCATCGGGGTCAGAGAGGCTACACCTTC
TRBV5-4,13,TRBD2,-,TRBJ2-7,CASSQAGVREQYF,TGTGCCAGCAGCCAGGCGGGGGTAAGGGAGCAGTACTTC
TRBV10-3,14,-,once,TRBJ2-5,CAISEQQGGETQYF,TGTGCCATCAGTGAGCAACAGGGTGGAGAGACCCAGTACTTC
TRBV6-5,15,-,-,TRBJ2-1,CASSKDRISYNEQFF,TGTGCCAGCAGCAAAGACAGAATATCCTACAATGAGCAGTTCTTC
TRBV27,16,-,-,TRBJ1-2,CASSYSGSGGYYGYTF,TGTGCCAGCAGTTATTCGGGCTCCGGCGGGTACTATGGCTACACCTTC
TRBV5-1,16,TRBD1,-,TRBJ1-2,CASSPETGGVDYGYTF,TGCGCCAGCAGCCCTGAAACAGGGGGCGTTGACTATGGCTACACCTTC
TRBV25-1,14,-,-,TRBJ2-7,CATEAGDSSYEQYF,TGTGCCACCGAAGCAGGGGATAGCTCCTACGAGCAGTACTTC
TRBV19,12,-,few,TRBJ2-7,CASSASSYEQYF,TGTGCCAGTAGTGCGTCTAGTTACGAGCAGTACTTC
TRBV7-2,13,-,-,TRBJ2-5,CASSFQGLETQYF,TGTGCCAGCAGCTTTCAGGGGCTAGAGACCCAGTACTTC
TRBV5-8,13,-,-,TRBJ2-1,CASSLGLHNEQFF,TGTGCCAGCAGCTTGGGACTACACAATGAGCAGTTCTTC